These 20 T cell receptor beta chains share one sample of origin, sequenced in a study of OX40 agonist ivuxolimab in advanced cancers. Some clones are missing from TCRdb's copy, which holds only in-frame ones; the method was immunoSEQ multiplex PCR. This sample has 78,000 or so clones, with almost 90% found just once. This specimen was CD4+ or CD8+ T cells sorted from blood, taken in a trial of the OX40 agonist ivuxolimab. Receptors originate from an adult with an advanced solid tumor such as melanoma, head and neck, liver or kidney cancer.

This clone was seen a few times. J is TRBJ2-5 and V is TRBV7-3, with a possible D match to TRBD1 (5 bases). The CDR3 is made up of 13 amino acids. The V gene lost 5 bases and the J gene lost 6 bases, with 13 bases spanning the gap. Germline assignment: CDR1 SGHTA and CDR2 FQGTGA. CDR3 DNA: TGTGCCAGCAGCCCAAGTCAGGGAAAGACCCAGTACTTC. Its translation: CASSPSQGKTQYF.

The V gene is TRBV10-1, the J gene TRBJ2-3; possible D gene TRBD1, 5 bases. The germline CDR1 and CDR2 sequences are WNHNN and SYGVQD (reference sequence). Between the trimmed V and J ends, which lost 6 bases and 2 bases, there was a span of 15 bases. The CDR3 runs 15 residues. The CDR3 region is CASSQAGNFTDTQYF. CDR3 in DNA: TGCGCCAGCAGCCAGGCAGGGAATTTCACAGATACGCAGTATTTT.

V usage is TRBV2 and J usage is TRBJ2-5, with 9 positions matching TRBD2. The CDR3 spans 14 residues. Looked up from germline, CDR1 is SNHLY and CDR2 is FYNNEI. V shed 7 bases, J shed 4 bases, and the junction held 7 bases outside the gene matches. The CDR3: CASTRERGVETQYF. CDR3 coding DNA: TGTGCCAGCACCAGAGAGCGGGGGGTAGAGACCCAGTACTTC.

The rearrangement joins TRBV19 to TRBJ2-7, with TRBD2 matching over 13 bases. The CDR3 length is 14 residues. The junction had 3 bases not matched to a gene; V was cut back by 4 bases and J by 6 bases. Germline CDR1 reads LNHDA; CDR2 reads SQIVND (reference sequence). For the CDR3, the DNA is TGTGCCAGTAGTACGACTAGCGGGAGGCCCGAGCAGTACTTC. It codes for CASSTTSGRPEQYF.

Here the CDR3 reads CASSQERMETQYF. The CDR3 DNA follows: TGTGCCAGCAGCCAAGAAAGGATGGAGACCCAGTACTTC. This rearrangement joins TRBV4-2 to TRBJ2-5, with D uncertain. V lost 0 bases to trimming and J lost 5 bases, with 7 bases between them. This CDR3 has 13 residues. CDR1 LGHNA and CDR2 YNFKEQ come from the germline V gene.

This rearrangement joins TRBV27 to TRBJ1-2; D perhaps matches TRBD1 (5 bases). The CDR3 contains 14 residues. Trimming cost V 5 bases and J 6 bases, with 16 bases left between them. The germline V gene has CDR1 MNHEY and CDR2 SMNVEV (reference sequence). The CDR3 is CASSPDNRLNGYTF. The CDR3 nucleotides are TGTGCCAGCAGTCCCGATAACAGGTTAAATGGCTACACCTTC.

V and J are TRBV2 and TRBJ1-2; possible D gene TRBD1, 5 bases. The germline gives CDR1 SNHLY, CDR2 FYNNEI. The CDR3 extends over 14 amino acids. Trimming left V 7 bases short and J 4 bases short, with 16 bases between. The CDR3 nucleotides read TGTGCCAGCACCGAGCGGGGCGGCCCCTATGGCTACACCTTC. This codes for CASTERGGPYGYTF.

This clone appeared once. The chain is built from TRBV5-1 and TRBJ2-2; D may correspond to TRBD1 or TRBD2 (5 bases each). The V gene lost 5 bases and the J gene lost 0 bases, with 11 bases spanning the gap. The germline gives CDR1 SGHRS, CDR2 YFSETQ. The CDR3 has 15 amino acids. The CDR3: CASRWGTANTGELFF. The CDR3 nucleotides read TGCGCCAGCAGGTGGGGGACCGCGAACACCGGGGAGCTGTTTTTT.

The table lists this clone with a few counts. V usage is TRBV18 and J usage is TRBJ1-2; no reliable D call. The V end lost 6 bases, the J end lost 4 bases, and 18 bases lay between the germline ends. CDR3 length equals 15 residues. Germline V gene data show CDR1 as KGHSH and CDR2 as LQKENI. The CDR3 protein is CASSRREAPFYGYTF. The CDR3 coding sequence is TGTGCCAGCTCCCGAAGGGAGGCTCCCTTCTATGGCTACACCTTC.

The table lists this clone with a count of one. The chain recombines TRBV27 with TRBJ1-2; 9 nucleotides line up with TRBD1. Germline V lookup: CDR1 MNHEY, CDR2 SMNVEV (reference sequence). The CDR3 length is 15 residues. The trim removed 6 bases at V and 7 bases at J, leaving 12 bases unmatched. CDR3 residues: CASREIGQGSGGYTF. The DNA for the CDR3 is TGTGCCAGCAGGGAAATAGGACAGGGGTCGGGTGGCTACACCTTC.

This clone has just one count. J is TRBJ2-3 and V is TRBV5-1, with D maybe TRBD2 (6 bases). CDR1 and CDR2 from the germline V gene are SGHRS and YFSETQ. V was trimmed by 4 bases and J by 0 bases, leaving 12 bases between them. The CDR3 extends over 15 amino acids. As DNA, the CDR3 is TGCGCCAGCAGCCCCGCCGGGACTAGCACAGATACGCAGTATTTT. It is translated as CASSPAGTSTDTQYF.

CDR3 DNA sequence: TGCGCCAGCAGCCCCTCCGGGACAGGGGTTAACTATGGCTACACCTTC. It yields the protein CASSPSGTGVNYGYTF. The gene calls are TRBV4-1 and TRBJ1-2, with TRBD1 matching 10 bases. CDR3 length equals 16 residues. Trimming removed 4 bases from V and 1 base from J; junction bases left unmatched: 6. Germline V gene data show CDR1 as MGHRA and CDR2 as YSYEKL.

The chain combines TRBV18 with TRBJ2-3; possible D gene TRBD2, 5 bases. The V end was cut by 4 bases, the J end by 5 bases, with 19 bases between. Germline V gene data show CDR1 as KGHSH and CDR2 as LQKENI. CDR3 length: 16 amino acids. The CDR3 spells CASSLGQTLRGDTQYF. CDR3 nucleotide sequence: TGTGCCAGCTCACTCGGCCAAACTTTACGGGGAGATACGCAGTATTTT.

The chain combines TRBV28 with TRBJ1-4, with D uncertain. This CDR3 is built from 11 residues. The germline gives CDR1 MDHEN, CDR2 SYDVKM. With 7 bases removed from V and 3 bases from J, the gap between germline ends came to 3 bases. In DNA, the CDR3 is TGTGCCAGCAAGTCTAATGAAAAACTGTTTTTT. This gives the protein CASKSNEKLFF. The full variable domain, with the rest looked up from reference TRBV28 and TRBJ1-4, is DVKVTQSSRYLVKRTGEKVFLECVQDMDHENMFWYRQDPGLGLRLIYFSYDVKMKEKGDIPEGYSVSREKKERFSLILESASTNQTSMYLCASKSNEKLFFGSGTQLSVL.

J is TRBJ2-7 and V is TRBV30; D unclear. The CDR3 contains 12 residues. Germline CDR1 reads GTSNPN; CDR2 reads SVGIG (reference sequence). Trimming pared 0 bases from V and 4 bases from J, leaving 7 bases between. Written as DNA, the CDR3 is TGTGCCTGGAGTGTATTGGGGTACGAGCAGTACTTC. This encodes CAWSVLGYEQYF. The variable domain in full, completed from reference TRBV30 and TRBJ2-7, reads SQTIHQWPATLVQPVGSPLSLECTVEGTSNPNLYWYRQAAGRGLQLLFYSVGIGQISSEVPQNLSASRPQDRQFILSSKKLLLSDSGFYLCAWSVLGYEQYFGPGTRLTVT.

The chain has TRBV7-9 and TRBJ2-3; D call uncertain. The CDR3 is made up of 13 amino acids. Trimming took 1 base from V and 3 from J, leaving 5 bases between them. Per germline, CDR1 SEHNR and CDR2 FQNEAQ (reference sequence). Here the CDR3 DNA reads TGTGCCAGCAGCTTAGGACGAACAGATACGCAGTATTTT. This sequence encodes CASSLGRTDTQYF.

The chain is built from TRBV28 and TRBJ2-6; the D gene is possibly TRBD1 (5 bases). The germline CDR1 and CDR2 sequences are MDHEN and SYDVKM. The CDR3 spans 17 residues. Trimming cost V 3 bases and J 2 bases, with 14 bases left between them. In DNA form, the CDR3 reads TGTGCCAGCAGTTTGAGTCAGGGAAAAGCTGGGGCCAACGTCCTGACTTTC. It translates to CASSLSQGKAGANVLTF.

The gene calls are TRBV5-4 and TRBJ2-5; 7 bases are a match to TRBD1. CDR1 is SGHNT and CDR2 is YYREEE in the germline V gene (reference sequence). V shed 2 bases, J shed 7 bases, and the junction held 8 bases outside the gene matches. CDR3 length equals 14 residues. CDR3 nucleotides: TGTGCCAGCAGCTTACAGGGGCCGCAGGGGACCCAGTACTTC. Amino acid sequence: CASSLQGPQGTQYF.

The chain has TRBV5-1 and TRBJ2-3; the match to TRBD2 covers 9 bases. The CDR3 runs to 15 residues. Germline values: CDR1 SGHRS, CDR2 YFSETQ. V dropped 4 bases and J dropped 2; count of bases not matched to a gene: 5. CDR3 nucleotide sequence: TGCGCCAGCAGCCCAGCGGGAGGACTCACAGATACGCAGTATTTT. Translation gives CASSPAGGLTDTQYF.

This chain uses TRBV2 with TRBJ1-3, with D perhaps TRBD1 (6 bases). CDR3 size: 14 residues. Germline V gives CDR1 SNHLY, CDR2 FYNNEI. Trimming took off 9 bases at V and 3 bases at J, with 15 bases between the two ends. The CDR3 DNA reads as TGTGCCAGTGGGACAACGAGGGTTGGAAACACCATATATTTT. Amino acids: CASGTTRVGNTIYF.